This record concerns one T cell receptor beta chain sequence. CDR1 and CDR2 (germline): MNHNY, SVGAGI (reference sequence). The CDR3 consists of 11 residues. Trimming cost V 10 bases and J 2 bases, with 8 bases left between them. Sequencing used immunoSEQ multiplex PCR; TCRdb keeps in-frame clones, though not all of them. The data show 150,000 to 200,000 clones, just under 80% seen once. This sample is drawn from a study of blood T cell repertoires in COVID-19. The V gene is TRBV6-6, the J gene TRBJ1-1; D is undetermined. Sample: peripheral blood. The TCR comes from an older man with active or convalescent COVID-19. DNA of the CDR3: TGTGCCACCGGAGTAAACACTGAAGCTTTCTTT. It is translated as CATGVNTEAFF.